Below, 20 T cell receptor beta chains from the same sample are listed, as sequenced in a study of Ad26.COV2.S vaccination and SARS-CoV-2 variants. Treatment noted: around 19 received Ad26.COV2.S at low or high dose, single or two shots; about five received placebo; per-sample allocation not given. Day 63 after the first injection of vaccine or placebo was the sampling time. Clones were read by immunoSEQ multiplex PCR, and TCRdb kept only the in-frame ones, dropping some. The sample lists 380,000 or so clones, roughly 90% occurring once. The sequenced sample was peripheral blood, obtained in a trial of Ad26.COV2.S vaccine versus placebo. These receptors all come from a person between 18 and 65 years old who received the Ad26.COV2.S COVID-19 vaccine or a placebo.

The CDR3 region has the DNA TGTGCCAGCAGCCCCGGACCGAGCAATGAAAAACTGTTTTTT. Translation gives CASSPGPSNEKLFF. The chain has TRBV9 and TRBJ1-4; D gene unclear. The germline V and J ends were trimmed by 4 bases and 5 bases, with 12 bases remaining between them. The CDR3 runs to 14 residues. Germline CDR1 and CDR2: SGDLS and YYNGEE.

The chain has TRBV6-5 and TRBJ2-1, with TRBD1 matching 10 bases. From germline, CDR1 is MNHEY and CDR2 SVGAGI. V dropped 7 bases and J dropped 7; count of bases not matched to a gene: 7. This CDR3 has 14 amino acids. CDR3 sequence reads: CASTRDRGQNEQFF. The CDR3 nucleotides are TGTGCCAGCACCAGGGACAGGGGCCAGAATGAGCAGTTCTTC.

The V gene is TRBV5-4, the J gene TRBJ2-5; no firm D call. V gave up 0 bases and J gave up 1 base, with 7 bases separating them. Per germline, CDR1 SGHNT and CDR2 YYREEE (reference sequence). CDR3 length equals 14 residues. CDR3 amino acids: CASSLVGFQETQYF. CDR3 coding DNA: TGTGCCAGCAGCTTGGTAGGCTTCCAAGAGACCCAGTACTTC. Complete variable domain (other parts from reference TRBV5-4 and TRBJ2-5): ETGVTQSPTHLIKTRGQQVTLRCSSQSGHNTVSWYQQALGQGPQFIFQYYREEENGRGNFPPRFSGLQFPNYSSELNVNALELDDSALYLCASSLVGFQETQYFGPGTRLLVL.

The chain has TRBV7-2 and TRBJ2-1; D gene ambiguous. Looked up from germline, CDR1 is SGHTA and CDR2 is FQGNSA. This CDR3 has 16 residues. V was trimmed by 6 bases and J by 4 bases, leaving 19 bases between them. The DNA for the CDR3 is TGTGCCAGCAGGGATCTAAGAGGAGATACGTACAATGAGCAGTTCTTC. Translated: CASRDLRGDTYNEQFF.

The CDR3 sequence is CASSSRLSGNTIYF. CDR3 bases: TGTGCCAGCAGCTCCAGGCTCTCTGGAAACACCATATATTTT. V gene TRBV11-2 combines with J gene TRBJ1-3, with D unclear. The CDR3 is 14 amino acids. V was clipped by 4 bases and J by 0 bases, with 7 bases between them. From germline, CDR1 is SGHAT and CDR2 FQNNGV.

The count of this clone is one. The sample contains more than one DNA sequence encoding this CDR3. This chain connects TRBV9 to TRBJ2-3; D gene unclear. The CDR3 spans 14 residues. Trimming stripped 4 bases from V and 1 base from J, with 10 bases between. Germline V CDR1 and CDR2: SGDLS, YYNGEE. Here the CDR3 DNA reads TGTGCCAGCAGCCCGTCGGGTGGCACAGATACGCAGTATTTT. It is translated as CASSPSGGTDTQYF.

The CDR3 here is CASSPSRVFPQHF. DNA of the CDR3: TGTGCCAGTAGCCCATCTCGGGTCTTCCCCCAGCATTTT. This chain links TRBV19 with TRBJ1-5; D gene ambiguous. V shed 6 bases and J shed 10 bases, with 16 bases lying between them. This CDR3 comprises 13 residues. In germline, CDR1 is LNHDA, CDR2 SQIVND (reference sequence). Filled out from reference TRBV19 and TRBJ1-5, the complete variable domain reads DGGITQSPKYLFRKEGQNVTLSCEQNLNHDAMYWYRQDPGQGLRLIYYSQIVNDFQKGDIAEGYSVSREKKESFPLTVTSAQKNPTAFYLCASSPSRVFPQHFGDGTRLSIL.

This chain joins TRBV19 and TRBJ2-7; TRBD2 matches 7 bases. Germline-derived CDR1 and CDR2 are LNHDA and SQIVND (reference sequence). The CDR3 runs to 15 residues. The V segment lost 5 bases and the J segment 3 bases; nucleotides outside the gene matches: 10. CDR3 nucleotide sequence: TGTGCCAGTAGTCGGGGGAGGGGATCGGACTACGAGCAGTACTTC. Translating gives CASSRGRGSDYEQYF.

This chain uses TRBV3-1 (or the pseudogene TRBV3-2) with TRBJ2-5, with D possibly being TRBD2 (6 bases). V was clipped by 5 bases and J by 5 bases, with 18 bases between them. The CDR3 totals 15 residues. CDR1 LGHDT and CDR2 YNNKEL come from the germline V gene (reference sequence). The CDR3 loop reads CASSYGTQPGETQYF. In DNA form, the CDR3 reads TGTGCCAGCAGCTACGGGACTCAGCCGGGGGAGACCCAGTACTTC.

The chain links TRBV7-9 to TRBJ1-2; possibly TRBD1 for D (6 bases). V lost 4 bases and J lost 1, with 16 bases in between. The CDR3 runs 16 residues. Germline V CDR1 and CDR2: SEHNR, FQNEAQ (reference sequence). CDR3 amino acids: CASSSTAGDINYGYTF. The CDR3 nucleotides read TGTGCCAGCAGCTCCACGGCAGGGGACATTAACTATGGCTACACCTTC.

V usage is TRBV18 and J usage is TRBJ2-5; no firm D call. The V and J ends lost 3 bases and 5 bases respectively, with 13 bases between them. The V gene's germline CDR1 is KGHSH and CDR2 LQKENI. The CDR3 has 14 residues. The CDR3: CASSPALGFETQYF. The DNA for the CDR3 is TGTGCCAGCTCACCGGCGTTAGGTTTTGAGACCCAGTACTTC. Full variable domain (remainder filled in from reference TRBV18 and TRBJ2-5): NAGVMQNPRHLVRRRGQEARLRCSPMKGHSHVYWYRQLPEEGLKFMVYLQKENIIDESGMPKERFSAEFPKEGPSILRIQQVVRGDSAAYFCASSPALGFETQYFGPGTRLLVL.

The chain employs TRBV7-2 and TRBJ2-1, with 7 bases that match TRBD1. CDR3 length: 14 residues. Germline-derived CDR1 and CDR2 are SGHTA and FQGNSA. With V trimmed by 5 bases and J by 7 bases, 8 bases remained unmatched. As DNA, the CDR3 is TGTGCCAGCAGCCTCGGGACAGAGGAGAATGAGCAGTTCTTC. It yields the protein CASSLGTEENEQFF.

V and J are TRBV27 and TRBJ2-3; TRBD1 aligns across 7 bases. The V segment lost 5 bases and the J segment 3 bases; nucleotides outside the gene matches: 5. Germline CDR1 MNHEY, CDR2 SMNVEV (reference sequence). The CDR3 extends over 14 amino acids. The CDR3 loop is CASSNRGRTDTQYF. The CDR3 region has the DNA TGTGCCAGCAGTAACAGGGGAAGGACAGATACGCAGTATTTT.

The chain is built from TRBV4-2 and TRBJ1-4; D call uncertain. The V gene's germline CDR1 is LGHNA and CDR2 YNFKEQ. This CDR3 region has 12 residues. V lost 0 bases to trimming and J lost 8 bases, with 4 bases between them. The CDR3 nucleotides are TGTGCCAGCAGCCAAGACAGGGAAAAACTGTTTTTT. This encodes CASSQDREKLFF.

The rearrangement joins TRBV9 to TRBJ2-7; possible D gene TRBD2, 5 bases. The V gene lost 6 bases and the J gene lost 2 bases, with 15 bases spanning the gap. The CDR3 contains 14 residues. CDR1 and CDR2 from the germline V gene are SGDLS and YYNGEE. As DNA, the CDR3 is TGTGCCAGCACCCCTGGACTCAATCCCTACGAGCAGTACTTC. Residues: CASTPGLNPYEQYF.

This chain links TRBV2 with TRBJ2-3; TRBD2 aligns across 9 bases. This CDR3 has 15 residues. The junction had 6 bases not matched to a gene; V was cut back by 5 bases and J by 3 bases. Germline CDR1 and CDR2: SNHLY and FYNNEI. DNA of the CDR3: TGTGCCAGCAGTAGAGATAGCGGGGGAACAGATACGCAGTATTTT. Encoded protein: CASSRDSGGTDTQYF.

DNA of the CDR3: TGTGCCAGCAGCACCCAGGGGGGCTACACCTTC. Its translation: CASSTQGGYTF. This chain connects TRBV12-3 or TRBV12-4 to TRBJ1-2, with D maybe TRBD1 (6 bases). The CDR3 is 11 residues long. Trimming left V 6 bases short and J 8 bases short, with 10 bases between.

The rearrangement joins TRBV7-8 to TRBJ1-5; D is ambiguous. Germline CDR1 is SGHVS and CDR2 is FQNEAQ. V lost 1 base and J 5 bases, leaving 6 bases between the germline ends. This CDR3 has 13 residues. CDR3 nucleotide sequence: TGTGCCAGCAGCTTAGAAAGGGATCAGCCCCAGCATTTT. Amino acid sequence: CASSLERDQPQHF.

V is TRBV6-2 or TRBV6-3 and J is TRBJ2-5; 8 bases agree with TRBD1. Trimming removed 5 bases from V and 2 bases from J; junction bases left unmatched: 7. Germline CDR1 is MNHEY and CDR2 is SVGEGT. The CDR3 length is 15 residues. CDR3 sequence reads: CASSAPGTGQETQYF. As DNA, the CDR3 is TGTGCCAGCAGTGCCCCCGGGACAGGACAAGAGACCCAGTACTTC.

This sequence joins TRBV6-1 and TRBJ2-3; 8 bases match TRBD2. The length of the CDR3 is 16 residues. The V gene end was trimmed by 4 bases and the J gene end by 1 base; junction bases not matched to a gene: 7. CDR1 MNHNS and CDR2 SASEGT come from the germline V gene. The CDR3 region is CASSVGAAGGTDTQYF. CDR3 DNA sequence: TGTGCCAGCAGTGTAGGGGCAGCGGGAGGCACAGATACGCAGTATTTT.